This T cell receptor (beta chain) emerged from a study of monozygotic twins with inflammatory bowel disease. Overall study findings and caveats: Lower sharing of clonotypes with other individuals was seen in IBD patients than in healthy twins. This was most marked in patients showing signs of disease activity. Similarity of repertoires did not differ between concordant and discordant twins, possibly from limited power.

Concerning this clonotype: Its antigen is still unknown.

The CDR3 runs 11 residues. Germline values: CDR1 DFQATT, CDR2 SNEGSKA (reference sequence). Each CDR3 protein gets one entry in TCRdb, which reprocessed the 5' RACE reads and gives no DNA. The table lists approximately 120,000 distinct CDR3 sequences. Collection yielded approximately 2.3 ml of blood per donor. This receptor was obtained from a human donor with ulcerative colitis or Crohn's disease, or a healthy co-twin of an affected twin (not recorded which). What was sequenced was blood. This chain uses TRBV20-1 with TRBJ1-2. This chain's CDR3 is CSASANYGYTF.